This T cell receptor (beta chain) was sequenced during a study of cytomegalovirus exposure and HLA in healthy donors (dated by TCRdb to the late 2010s). Notes on the research overall: According to an earlier analysis of several hundred of the donors, about 170 million T cells yielded roughly 110 million unique TCR beta sequences and around 300 Gb of sequence data. An early release that covered about 640 HLA-typed donors contained about 300 gigabases of sequencing data and around 85 million unique TCR sequences. Of the approximately 400 genotyped donors, 80% to 90% were placed in the genetic ancestry cluster associated with self-reported Caucasian donors. The aim of the study was to test whether cataloging public T cell receptors could identify signatures of past pathogen exposure. The study profiled the T cell repertoires of hundreds of subjects by immunosequencing and related them to cytomegalovirus serostatus. A separate validation cohort of roughly 120 different subjects was used in addition to the roughly 620-subject first cohort. The study combined high-throughput TCR immunosequencing, statistical association of individual TCRs with disease status, and machine learning to predict cytomegalovirus infection status. In a later analysis, previously published TCR beta repertoires from several hundred donors were re-analyzed and high-resolution HLA genotyping was added so that TCR occurrence patterns could be studied. Rather than drawing on any new phenotypic data, the later analysis identified candidate immune exposures from TCR beta sequences and the way those sequences occurred across donors. In an earlier analysis of a few hundred of the donors, high-throughput TCR beta sequencing was used to judge whether each TCR beta V gene segment behaved as functional or pseudogenic. Donor age, sex, ethnicity and CMV serostatus were collected together with the repertoire data. A later genetic analysis took genome-wide SNP genotypes for about 55% of the 666 donors and used that subset as a discovery cohort. Every discovery cohort repertoire had been produced on one sequencing platform. HLA typing covered class I and class II loci at four-digit resolution. Typing coverage varied by locus: about 620-630 donors for A, B, C, DRB1 and DQB1; approximately 500 for DQA1; nearly 610 for DPA1; fewer than 480 for DPB1. About five DR-DQ haplotypes were treated as single units for association and clustering because of strong linkage in the cohort. Among about 360 genotyped donors of the cohort, an average of approximately 230,000 unique TCR beta nucleotide sequences were sequenced per donor, 15% to 20% of them non-productive. Paper-wide results and their limitations: Across donors, most TCR sequences were observed very rarely, whereas some public TCRs were present in many individuals. In an earlier analysis of approximately 590 of the donors, most TCR beta V segments appeared in productive rearrangements about 87% or about 30% of the time, broadly matching IMGT annotations. A later analysis found that TCR association rates varied across HLA loci, with DRB1 alleles showing the most associated TCRs and HLA-C alleles the fewest. Because counts were too low, about 18 rarely observed V segments, including chromosome 9 orphons, were excluded from the earlier analysis of 587 of the donors. Compared with the roughly 670-donor mean, donors in an Asian-associated ancestry cluster had fewer N-insertions in productive TCRs, according to a later genetic analysis. The sequencing pipeline was judged likely to have produced a cluster of highly shared sequence variants as a technical artifact. The classifier was reported to diagnose cytomegalovirus status with high specificity and sensitivity in both the original cohort and the validation cohort. For the cohort, immune exposure information was limited to CMV serostatus. V-gene and J-gene trimming of TCR beta chains was associated with a missense DCLRE1C variant in a later genetic analysis, and the association was replicated in an independent cohort. Because the 87-base-pair reads could not distinguish some IMGT-functional V segments, including TRBV6-2 and TRBV6-3, those segments were excluded. The cohort was sequenced for TCR beta chains only, and without alpha or paired-chain data the features that could be detected were limited. Correlated functional status among segregating V segments might be attributable to linkage disequilibrium, but an unknown experimental factor could not be ruled out. A later analysis reported that several top co-occurrence clusters appeared linked to parvovirus B19, influenza, CMV and Epstein-Barr virus. Strong co-occurrence of HLA alleles, especially DR and DQ, made assigning TCR associations to individual alleles difficult. In a later analysis, HLA-associated TCR beta chains showed more clonal expansion and lower generation probabilities than non-associated chains that were equally common. A few of the identified cytomegalovirus-associated TCR beta chains were confirmed in vitro to be specific for cytomegalovirus antigens. According to the authors, the approach could potentially be generalized to other disease states and immunological phenotypes. The study listed approximately 150 TCR beta chains as associated with cytomegalovirus. In a later analysis, 16,951 TCR beta sequences were associated with specific HLA alleles at a false discovery rate of 0.05. Sequencing depth was assumed to be roughly uniform across donors in the presence/absence analyses, though that assumption may not hold. Most CMV-associated TCR beta chains appeared to be HLA-restricted in a later analysis, and the HLA associations seemed to be driven largely by CMV exposure. A further reported finding was that TCR beta sequences accurately predicted the HLA-A and HLA-B alleles for most subjects in the first cohort. Because HLA typing was missing for some donors at each locus, association tests included only the typed subset.

The library was prepared using the immunoSEQ multiplex PCR assay. For the multiplex PCR, a mixture combining 60 forward primers for TCR Vbeta segments and 13 reverse primers for TCR Jbeta segments was used. The CDR3 region of rearranged TCR beta genes was amplified from genomic DNA by a multiplex PCR assay. The amplified TCR beta libraries were sequenced on the Illumina HiSeq System as 87-base-pair reads. On the authors' methods: In a later analysis, 70 million to 95 million unique TCR beta chains were counted across the 500 to 850 repertoires, and roughly 11 million of these chains were shared by at least two donors. Raw reads were error-corrected and collapsed into unique sequences with a nearest-neighbor algorithm that merged closely related sequences to remove PCR and sequencing errors. V, D and J gene segments were assigned by aligning CDR3 sequences to IMGT reference sequences. Each retained sequence needed at least a six-nucleotide match to both a V gene segment and a J gene segment. Rearrangements were classified as productive when the CDR3 lacked stop codons and remained in frame with V and J, and all other rearrangements were classified as non-productive. Following IMGT convention, CDR3 was defined as the stretch from the second conserved V-encoded cysteine up to the conserved J-encoded phenylalanine. Sequences without an unambiguous match to a single V gene segment were excluded from the earlier analysis of 587 of the donors. In an earlier analysis of 450 to 700 of the donors, V segments were called functional above 56.7% productive rearrangements and were called segregating when the between-donor standard deviation exceeded 5%. To diagnose cytomegalovirus status from the catalog of TCR beta chain sequences, a statistical classification framework was built. V and J gene assignment, in a later analysis, came from comparing TCR nucleotide sequences with IMGT/GENE-DB human TR gene sequences. A later analysis assigned CDR3 sequences and most-parsimonious VDJ recombination scenarios with the TCRdist pipeline. In a later analysis, each TCR beta chain was defined by its CDR3 amino acid sequence together with its V-gene family, and reads lacking a unique V-gene family were excluded. As a way to deal with suspected cross-contamination and a sequencing artifact, a later analysis dropped 450 to 600 nucleotide sequences that were highly shared and had low generation probability. In a later analysis, a clonal expansion index for each public chain was calculated from normalized within-repertoire ranks of inferred template counts. In a later analysis, generation probabilities were computed using a VDJ recombination model fitted to out-of-frame rearrangements, and the results were checked against IGoR. In a later analysis, TCR-TCR, TCR-HLA and TCR-CMV co-occurrence was scored with hypergeometric tests, and a repertoire-size bias correction was applied to TCR pairs. To estimate false discovery rates, a later analysis permuted the HLA or CMV assignments 20 times. In a later analysis, co-occurring TCRs were grouped with DBSCAN, and TCRdist sequence similarity was added when clustering was performed within HLA-allele-positive subsets. Co-occurrence clustering excluded repertoires with fewer than 30,000 or more than 120,000 public chains, plus five with anomalous nucleotide sharing. The immuneACCESS repertoire file appears here via TCRdb, limited to in-frame rearrangements. These files lack a portion of the clones; in checked studies, under half of the deficit traces to unresolved V genes, and the cause of the others is not known. V, J and clone size are those of that table, while D and trimming were read from the DNA. The sample records 150,000 or so clones, 80% of which are singletons. The ten most abundant clones make up about 4.3% of the sample.

V is pruned by 1 base and J by 2 bases, leaving 6 bases of the junction without a gene match. The CDR3 spans 16 residues, from the cysteine through the phenylalanine. This entry keeps only the CDR3 DNA: 48 bases, framed from base 1. Sequences SEHNR (CDR1) and FQNEAQ (CDR2) are obtained from the germline V gene (reference sequence). To note about this clone: This clone's antigen is unknown. Nothing much larger sits one base from this clone, and base qualities are not available.

The cohort was made up of approximately 670 healthy bone marrow donors. Cohort members were all nominally healthy when sampled, although unrecorded immune exposures were likely present. The donor tested CMV seropositive, placing the donor among the roughly 300 seropositive members of the cohort. Each donor provided a peripheral blood sample, and peripheral blood mononuclear cells were used for TCR beta sequencing. Genomic DNA was extracted from the blood cell samples with the Qiagen DNeasy Blood Extraction Kit. The rearrangement joined TRBV7-9 to TRBJ2-7, with TRBD1 matching 9 junction bases. This TCR came from a woman in her forties or fifties in good health and CMV-seropositive. The sample was PBMCs. For the CDR3, the sequence is CASSLDGDRETYEQYF. The DNA sequence is given as TGTGCCAGCAGCTTAGATGGGGACAGGGAGACCTACGAGCAGTACTTC.